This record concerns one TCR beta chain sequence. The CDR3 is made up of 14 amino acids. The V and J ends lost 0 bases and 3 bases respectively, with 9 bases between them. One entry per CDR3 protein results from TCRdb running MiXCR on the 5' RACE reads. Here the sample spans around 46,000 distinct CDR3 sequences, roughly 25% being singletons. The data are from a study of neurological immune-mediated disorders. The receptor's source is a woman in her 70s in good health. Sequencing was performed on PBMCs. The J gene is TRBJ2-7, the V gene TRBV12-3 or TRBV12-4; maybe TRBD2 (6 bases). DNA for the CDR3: TGTGCCAGCAGTTTAGCTGGGGAGGACTACGAGCAGTACTTC. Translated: CASSLAGEDYEQYF.